The sequence of this T cell receptor beta chain was determined in a study of sequential checkpoint blockade in melanoma. There are 14 residues in the CDR3. The V gene lost 3 bases and the J gene lost 2 bases, with 11 bases spanning the gap. Germline V gives CDR1 SGHNT, CDR2 YENEEA. The sample's treatment: randomized to nivolumab then ipilimumab (arm A) or the reverse (arm B). Produced via immunoSEQ multiplex PCR; TCRdb's table is partial and in-frame only. The table has about 11,000 clones, approximately 30% seen once. Sample: tumor tissue (inferred from file names), taken from a patient given nivolumab and ipilimumab in sequence. The rearrangement joins TRBV11-3 to TRBJ2-7; D remains ambiguous. The receptor comes from a human donor with melanoma. The CDR3 here is CASSLGPRTYEQYF. For the CDR3, the DNA is TGTGCCAGCAGCTTGGGTCCAAGGACCTACGAGCAGTACTTC.